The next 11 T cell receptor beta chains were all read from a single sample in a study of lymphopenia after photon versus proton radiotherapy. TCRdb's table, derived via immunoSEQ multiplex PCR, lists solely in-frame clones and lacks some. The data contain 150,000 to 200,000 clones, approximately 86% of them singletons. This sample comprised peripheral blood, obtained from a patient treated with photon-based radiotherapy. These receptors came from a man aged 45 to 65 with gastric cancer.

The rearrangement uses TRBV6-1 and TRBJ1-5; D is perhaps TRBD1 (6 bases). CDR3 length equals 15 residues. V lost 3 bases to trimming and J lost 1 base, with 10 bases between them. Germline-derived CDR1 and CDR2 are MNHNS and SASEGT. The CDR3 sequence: CASSDGGQSNQPQHF. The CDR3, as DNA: TGTGCCAGCAGTGATGGGGGGCAGAGCAATCAGCCCCAGCATTTT.

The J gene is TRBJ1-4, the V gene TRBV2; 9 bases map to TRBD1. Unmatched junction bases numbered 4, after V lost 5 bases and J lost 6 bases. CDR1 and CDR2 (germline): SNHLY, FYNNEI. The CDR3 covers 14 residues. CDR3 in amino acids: CASSPDRGYEKLFF. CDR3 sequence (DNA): TGTGCCAGCAGTCCCGACAGGGGGTATGAAAAACTGTTTTTT.

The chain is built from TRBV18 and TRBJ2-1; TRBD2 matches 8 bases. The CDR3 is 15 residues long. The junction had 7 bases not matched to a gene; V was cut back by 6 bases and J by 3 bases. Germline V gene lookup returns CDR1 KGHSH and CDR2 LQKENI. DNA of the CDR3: TGTGCCAGCTCCCTAAGCGGGAGCCTCTACAATGAGCAGTTCTTC. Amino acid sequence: CASSLSGSLYNEQFF.

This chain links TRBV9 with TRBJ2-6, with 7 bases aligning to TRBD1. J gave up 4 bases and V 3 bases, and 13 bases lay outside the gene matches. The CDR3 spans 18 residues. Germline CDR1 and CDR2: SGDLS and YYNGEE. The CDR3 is CASSAARDSSSGANVLTF. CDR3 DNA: TGTGCCAGCAGCGCAGCCCGGGACAGCTCATCCGGGGCCAACGTCCTGACTTTC.

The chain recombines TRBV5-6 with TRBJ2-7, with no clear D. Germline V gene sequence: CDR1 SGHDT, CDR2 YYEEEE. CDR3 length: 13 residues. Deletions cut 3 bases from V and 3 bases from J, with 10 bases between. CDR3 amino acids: CASSWKVIYEQYF. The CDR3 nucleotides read TGTGCCAGCAGCTGGAAGGTGATCTACGAGCAGTACTTC.

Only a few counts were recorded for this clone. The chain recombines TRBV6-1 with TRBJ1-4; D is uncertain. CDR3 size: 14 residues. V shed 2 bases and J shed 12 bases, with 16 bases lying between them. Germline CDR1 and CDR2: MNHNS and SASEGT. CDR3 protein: CASSETRHSEQLFF. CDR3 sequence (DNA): TGTGCCAGCAGTGAAACCCGGCACTCGGAACAACTGTTTTTT.

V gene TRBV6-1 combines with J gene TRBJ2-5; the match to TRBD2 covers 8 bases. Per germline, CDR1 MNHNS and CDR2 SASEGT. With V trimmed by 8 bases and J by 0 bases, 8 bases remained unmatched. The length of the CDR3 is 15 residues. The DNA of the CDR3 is TGTGCCAGCGGGCGACTAGCGCTTTACCAAGAGACCCAGTACTTC. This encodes CASGRLALYQETQYF.

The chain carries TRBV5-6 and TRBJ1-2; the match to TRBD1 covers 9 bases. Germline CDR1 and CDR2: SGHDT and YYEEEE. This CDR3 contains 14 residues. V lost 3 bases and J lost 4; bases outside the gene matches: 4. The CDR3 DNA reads TGTGCCAGCAGCTCCGACAGGGGGATCTATGGCTACACCTTC. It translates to CASSSDRGIYGYTF.

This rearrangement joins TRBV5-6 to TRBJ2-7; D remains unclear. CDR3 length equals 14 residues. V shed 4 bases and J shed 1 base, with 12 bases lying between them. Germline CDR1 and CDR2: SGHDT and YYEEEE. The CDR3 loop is CASSALMESYEQYF. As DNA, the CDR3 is TGTGCCAGCAGCGCATTAATGGAGTCCTACGAGCAGTACTTC.

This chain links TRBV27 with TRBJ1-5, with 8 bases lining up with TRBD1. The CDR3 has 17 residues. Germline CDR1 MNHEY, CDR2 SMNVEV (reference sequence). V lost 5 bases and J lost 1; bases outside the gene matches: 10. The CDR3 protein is CASSRGQGAGSNQPQHF. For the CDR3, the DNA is TGTGCCAGCAGTCGGGGGCAGGGGGCGGGAAGCAATCAGCCCCAGCATTTT.

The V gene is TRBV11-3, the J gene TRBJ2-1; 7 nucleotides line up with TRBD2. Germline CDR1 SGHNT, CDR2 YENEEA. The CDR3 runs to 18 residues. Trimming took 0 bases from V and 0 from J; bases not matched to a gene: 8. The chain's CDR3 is CASSLDRMGGSSYNEQFF. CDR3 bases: TGTGCCAGCAGCTTAGATCGGATGGGCGGGAGCTCCTACAATGAGCAGTTCTTC.